In its sample, the clone carrying this TCR beta chain was seen many times. V shed 2 bases, J shed 4 bases, and the junction held 7 bases outside the gene matches. This CDR3 is 14 amino acids long. Germline V gene lookup returns CDR1 DFQATT and CDR2 SNEGSKA (reference sequence). MiXCR, run by TCRdb on the 5' RACE reads, gives a single entry per CDR3 protein. The top ten hold approximately 3.5% of the sample, which has some 300,000 distinct CDR3 sequences, 7.5% to 9.5% seen once. This specimen belongs to a study of T cells after yellow fever vaccination. The receptor was isolated from a man between 18 and 29 years old who received the YFV17D yellow fever vaccine. The rearrangement uses TRBV20-1 and TRBJ2-5, with TRBD1 matching over 7 bases. Here the sequenced sample was CD4+ T cells sorted from PBMCs, taken 5 days after the yellow fever booster vaccination. CDR3 region: CSARKGAGPETQYF. The CDR3 DNA sequence: TGCAGTGCTAGAAAGGGGGCAGGACCAGAGACCCAGTACTTC.